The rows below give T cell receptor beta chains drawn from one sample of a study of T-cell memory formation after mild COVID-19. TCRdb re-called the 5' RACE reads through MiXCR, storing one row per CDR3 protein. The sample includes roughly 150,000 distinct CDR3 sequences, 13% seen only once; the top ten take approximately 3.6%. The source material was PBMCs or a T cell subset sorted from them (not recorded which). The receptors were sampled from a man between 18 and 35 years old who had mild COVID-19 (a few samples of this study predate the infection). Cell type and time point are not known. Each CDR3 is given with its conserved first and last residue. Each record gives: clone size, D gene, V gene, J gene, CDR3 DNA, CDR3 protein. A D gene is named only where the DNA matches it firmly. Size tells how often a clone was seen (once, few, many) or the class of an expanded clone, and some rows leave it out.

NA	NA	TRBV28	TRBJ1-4	TGTGCCAGCAGTGGGCCCTTGGGGGAAAAACTGTTTTTT	CASSGPLGEKLFF
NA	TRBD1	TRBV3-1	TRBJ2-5	TGTGCCAGCAGCCACTGGACAGGGGACAAAGAGACCCAGTACTTC	CASSHWTGDKETQYF
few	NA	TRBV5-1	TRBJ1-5	TGCGCCAGCAGCTTGGGGGACACCAATCAGCCCCAGCATTTT	CASSLGDTNQPQHF
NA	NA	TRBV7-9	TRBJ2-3	TGTGCCAGCTTGGGCCGGTCAGATACGCAGTATTTT	CASLGRSDTQYF
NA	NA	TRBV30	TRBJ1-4	TGTGCCTGGAGCACTGGGCAAGTCCTCGATTTT	CAWSTGQVLDF
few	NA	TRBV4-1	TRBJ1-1	TGCGCCAGCAGCCAAGATTCGGCACAGGGAAGAACTGAAGCTTTCTTT	CASSQDSAQGRTEAFF
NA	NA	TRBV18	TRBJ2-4	TGTGCCAGCTCACCGGAGGGCGGGGTCAAAAACATTCAGTACTTC	CASSPEGGVKNIQYF
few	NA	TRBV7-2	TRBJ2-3	TGTGCCAGCAGCTTGGGGAGGCAGTATACGCAGTATTTT	CASSLGRQYTQYF
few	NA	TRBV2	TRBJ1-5	TGTGCCAGCAGTGAAGCTGGCAGGGACCAGCCCCAGCATTTT	CASSEAGRDQPQHF
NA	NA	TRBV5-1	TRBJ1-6	TGCGCCAGCAGCTTGGATGGGGGTCGAAATTCACCCCTCCACTTT	CASSLDGGRNSPLHF
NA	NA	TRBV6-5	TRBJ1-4	TGTGCCAGCAGTTGGGATAGGGAAAAACTGTTTTTT	CASSWDREKLFF